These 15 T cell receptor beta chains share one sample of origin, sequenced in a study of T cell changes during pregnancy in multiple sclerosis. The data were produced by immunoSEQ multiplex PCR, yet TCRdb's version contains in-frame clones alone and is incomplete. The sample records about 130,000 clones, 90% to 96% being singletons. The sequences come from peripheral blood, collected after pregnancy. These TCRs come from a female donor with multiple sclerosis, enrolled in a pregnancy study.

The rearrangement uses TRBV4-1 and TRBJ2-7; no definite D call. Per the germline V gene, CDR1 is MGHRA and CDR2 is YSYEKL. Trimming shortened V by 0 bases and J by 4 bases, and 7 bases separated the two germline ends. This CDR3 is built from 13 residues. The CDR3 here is CASSQDIAYEQYF. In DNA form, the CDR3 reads TGCGCCAGCAGCCAAGATATAGCATACGAGCAGTACTTC.

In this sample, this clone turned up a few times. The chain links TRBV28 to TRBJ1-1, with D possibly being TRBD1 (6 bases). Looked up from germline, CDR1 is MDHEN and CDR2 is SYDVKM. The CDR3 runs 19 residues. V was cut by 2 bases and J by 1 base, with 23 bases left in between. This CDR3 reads CASSLGPGHQSWGNTEAFF. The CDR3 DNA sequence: TGTGCCAGCAGTTTAGGACCGGGACACCAATCGTGGGGGAACACTGAAGCTTTCTTT.

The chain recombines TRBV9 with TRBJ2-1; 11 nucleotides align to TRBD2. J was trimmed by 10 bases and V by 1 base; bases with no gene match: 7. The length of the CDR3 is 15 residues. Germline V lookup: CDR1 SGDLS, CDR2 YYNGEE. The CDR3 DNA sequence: TGTGCCAGCAGCGTATACGGGACTAGCGGAGACGAGCAGTTCTTC. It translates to CASSVYGTSGDEQFF.

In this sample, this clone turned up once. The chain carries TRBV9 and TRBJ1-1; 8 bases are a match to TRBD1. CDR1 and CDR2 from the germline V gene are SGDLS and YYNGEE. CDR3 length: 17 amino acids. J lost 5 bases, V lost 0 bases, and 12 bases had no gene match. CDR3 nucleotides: TGTGCCAGCAGCGTAGAGGCAGGGGGCGTATCATTTACTGAAGCTTTCTTT. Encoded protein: CASSVEAGGVSFTEAFF.

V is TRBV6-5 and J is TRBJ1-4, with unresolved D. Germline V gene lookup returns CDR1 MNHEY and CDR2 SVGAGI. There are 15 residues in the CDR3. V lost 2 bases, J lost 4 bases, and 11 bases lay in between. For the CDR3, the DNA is TGTGCCAGCAGTTACGGTGTGTCTATTAATGAAAAACTGTTTTTT. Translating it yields CASSYGVSINEKLFF.

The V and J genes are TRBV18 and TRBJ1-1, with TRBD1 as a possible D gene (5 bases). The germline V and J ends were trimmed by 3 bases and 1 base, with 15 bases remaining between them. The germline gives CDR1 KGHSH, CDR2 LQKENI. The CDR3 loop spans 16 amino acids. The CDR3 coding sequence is TGTGCCAGCTCACCTAACCAGGGTGCGACGAACACTGAAGCTTTCTTT. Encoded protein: CASSPNQGATNTEAFF.

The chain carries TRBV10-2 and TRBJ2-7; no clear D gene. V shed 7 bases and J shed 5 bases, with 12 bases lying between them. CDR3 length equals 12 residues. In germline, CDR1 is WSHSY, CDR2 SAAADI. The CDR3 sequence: CASTNAMDEQYF. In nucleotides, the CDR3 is TGCGCCAGCACCAACGCGATGGACGAGCAGTACTTC.

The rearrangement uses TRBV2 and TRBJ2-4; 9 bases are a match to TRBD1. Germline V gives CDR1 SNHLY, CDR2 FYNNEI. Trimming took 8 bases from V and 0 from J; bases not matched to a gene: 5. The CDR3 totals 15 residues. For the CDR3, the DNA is TGTGCCAGCGGGGGACAGGGTGAAGCCAAAAACATTCAGTACTTC. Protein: CASGGQGEAKNIQYF.

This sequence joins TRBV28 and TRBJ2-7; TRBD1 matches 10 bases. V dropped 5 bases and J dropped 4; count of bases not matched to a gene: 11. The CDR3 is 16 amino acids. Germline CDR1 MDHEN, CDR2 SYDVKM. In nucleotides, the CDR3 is TGTGCCAGCAGTAATACCGGGACAGGGGCTCCTTACGAGCAGTACTTC. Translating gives CASSNTGTGAPYEQYF.

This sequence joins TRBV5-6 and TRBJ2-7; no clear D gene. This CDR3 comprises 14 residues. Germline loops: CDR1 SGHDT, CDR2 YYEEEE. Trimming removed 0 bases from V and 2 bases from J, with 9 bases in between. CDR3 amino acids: CASSLVAVAYEQYF. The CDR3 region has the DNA TGTGCCAGCAGCTTGGTCGCAGTCGCCTACGAGCAGTACTTC.

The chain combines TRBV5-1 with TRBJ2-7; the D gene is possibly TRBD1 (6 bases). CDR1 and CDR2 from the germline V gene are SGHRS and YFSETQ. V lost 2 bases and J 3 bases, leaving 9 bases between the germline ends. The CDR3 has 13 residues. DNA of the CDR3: TGCGCCAGCAGCTTCACAGGGATCTACGAGCAGTACTTC. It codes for CASSFTGIYEQYF.

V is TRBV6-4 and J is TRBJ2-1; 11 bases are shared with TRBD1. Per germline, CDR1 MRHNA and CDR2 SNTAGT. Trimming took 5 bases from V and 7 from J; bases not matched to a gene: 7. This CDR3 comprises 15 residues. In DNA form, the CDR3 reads TGTGCCAGCAGTTTGGACAGGGGGCCACAAAATGAGCAGTTCTTC. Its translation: CASSLDRGPQNEQFF.

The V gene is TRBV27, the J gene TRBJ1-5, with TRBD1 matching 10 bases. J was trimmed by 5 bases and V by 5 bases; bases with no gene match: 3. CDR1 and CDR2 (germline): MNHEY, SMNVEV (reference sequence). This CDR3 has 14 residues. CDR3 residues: CASSRQGAYQPQHF. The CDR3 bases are TGTGCCAGCAGTAGACAGGGGGCATATCAGCCCCAGCATTTT.

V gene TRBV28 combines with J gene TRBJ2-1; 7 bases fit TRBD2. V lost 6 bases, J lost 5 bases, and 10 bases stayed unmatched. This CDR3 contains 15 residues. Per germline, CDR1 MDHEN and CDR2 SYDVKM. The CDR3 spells CASSPRGGFDNEQFF. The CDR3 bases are TGTGCCAGCAGCCCCCGGGGAGGGTTCGACAATGAGCAGTTCTTC.

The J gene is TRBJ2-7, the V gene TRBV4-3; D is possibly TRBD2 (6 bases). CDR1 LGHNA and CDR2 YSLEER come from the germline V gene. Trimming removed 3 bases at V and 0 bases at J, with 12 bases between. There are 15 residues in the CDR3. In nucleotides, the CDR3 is TGCGCCAGCAGCCAGGAGGGACTGGGCTCCTACGAGCAGTACTTC. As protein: CASSQEGLGSYEQYF.